The present T cell receptor beta chain was sequenced within a study of blood T cells in healthy people across ages. V lost 3 bases and J lost 9, with 18 bases in between. The CDR3 extends over 16 amino acids. Looked up from germline, CDR1 is LNHNV and CDR2 is YYDKDF (reference sequence). Combining a sample-barcoded 5' primer with a J-beta primer mix, a second PCR ran for about 6 to 11 cycles. TCRdb analysed the 5' RACE reads with MiXCR anew, one entry per CDR3 protein. The sample lists 700,000 to 800,000 distinct CDR3 sequences, roughly 45% occurring once. This clonotype showed up just a few times. The specimen was blood. The source is a woman aged 60-75 years in good health. This sequence joins TRBV15 and TRBJ1-6, with D possibly TRBD1 on 6 matching bases. The CDR3 DNA sequence: TGTGCCACCAGCAGTCCCACAGGGTCTCTCGGTTCACCCCTCCACTTT. As protein: CATSSPTGSLGSPLHF. The whole variable domain, filled in from reference TRBV15 and TRBJ1-6, reads DAMVIQNPRYQVTQFGKPVTLSCSQTLNHNVMYWYQQKSSQAPKLLFHYYDKDFNNEADTPDNFQSRRPNTSFCFLDIRSPGLGDTAMYLCATSSPTGSLGSPLHFGNGTRLTVT.